This T cell receptor beta chain was found in a study of cytomegalovirus exposure and HLA in healthy donors. The CDR3 has 15 residues. J was trimmed by 1 base and V by 4 bases; bases with no gene match: 5. Germline CDR1 SGHDN, CDR2 FVKESK. Researchers ran the PCR with 60 Vbeta and 13 Jbeta primers. The repertoire was sequenced with immunoSEQ multiplex PCR; TCRdb's copy has only in-frame clones and lacks some. Of under 150,000 clones listed, around 78% are singletons. This rearrangement joins TRBV14 to TRBJ2-3, with 7 bases matching TRBD2. The receptor's source is a woman aged 40 to 49 in good health and CMV-seropositive. Sequencing was carried out using PBMCs. The CDR3 region is CASSLLAVGTDTQYF. The CDR3 nucleotides are TGTGCCAGCAGCCTGCTAGCGGTTGGCACAGATACGCAGTATTTT. Filled out from reference TRBV14 and TRBJ2-3, the complete variable domain reads EAGVTQFPSHSVIEKGQTVTLRCDPISGHDNLYWYRRVMGKEIKFLLHFVKESKQDESGMPNNRFLAERTGGTYSTLKVQPAELEDSGVYFCASSLLAVGTDTQYFGPGTRLTVL.